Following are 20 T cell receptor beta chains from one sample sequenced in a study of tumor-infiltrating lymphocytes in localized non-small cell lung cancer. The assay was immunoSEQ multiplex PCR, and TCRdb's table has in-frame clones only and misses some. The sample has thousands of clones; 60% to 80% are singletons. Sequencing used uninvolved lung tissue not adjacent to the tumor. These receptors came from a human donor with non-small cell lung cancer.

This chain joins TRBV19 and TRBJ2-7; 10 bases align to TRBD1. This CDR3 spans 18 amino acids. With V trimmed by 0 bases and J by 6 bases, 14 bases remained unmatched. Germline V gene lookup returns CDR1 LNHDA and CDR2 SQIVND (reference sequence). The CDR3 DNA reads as TGTGCCAGTAGTATAGATTTCTCTCCGGGACAGGGGAGACCCGAGCAGTACTTC. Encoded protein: CASSIDFSPGQGRPEQYF. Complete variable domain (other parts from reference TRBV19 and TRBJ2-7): DGGITQSPKYLFRKEGQNVTLSCEQNLNHDAMYWYRQDPGQGLRLIYYSQIVNDFQKGDIAEGYSVSREKKESFPLTVTSAQKNPTAFYLCASSIDFSPGQGRPEQYFGPGTRLTVT.

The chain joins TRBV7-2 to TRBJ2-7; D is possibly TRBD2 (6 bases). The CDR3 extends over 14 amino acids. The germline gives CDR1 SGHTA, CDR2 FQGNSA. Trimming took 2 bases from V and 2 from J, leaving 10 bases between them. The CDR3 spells CASSLQTGAYEQYF. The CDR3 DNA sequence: TGTGCCAGCAGCTTACAGACGGGAGCCTACGAGCAGTACTTC.

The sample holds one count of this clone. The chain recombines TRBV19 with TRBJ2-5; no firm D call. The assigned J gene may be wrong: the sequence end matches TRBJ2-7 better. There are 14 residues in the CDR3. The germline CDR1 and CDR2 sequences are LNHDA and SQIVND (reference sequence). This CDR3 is CASSMRAESYEQYF. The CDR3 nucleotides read TGTGCCAGTAGTATGCGCGCAGAATCCTACGAGCAGTACTTC.

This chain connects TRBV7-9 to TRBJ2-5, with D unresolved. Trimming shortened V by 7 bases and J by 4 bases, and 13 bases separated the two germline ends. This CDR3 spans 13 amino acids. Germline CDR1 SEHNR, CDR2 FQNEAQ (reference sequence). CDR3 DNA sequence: TGTGCCAGCACGACGGTGGGGTCAGAGACCCAGTACTTC. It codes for CASTTVGSETQYF.

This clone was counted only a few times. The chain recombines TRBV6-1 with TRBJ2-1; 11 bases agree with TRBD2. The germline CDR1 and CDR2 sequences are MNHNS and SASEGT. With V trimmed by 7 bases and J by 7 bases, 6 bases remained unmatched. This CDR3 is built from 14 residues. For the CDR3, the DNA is TGTGCCAGCACTGTACTAGCGGGAGAGAATGAGCAGTTCTTC. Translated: CASTVLAGENEQFF.

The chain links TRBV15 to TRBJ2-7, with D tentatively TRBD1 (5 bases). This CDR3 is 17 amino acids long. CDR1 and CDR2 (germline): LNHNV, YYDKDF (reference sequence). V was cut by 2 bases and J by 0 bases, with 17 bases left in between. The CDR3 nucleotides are TGTGCCACCAGCAGATTGGATGGGGCCAGGAGCTCCTACGAGCAGTACTTC. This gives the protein CATSRLDGARSSYEQYF.

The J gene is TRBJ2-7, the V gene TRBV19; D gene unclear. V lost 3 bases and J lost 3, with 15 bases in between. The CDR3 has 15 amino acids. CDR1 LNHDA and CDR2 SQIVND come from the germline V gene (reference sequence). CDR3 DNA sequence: TGTGCCAGTAGTATGGCTATGGGGATCCTCTACGAGCAGTACTTC. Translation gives CASSMAMGILYEQYF.

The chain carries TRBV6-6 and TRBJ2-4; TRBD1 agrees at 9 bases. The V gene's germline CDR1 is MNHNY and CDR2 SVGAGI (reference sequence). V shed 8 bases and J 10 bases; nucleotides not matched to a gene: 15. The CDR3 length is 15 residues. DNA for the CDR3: TGTGCCAGCGACCGGGGGGCGGGACAGGGTTATATTCAGTACTTC. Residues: CASDRGAGQGYIQYF.

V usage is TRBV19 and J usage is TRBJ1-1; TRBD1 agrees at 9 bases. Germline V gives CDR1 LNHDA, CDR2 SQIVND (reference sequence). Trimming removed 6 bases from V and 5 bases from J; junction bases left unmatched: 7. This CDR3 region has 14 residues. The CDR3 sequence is CASRRGQGGTEAFF. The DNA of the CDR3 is TGTGCCAGTAGGAGGGGACAGGGAGGAACTGAAGCTTTCTTT.

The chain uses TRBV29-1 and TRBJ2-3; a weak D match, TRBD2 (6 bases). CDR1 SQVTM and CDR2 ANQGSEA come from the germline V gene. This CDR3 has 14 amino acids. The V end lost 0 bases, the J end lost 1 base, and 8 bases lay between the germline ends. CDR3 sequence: CSVEDWGGTDTQYF. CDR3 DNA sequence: TGCAGCGTTGAAGATTGGGGGGGCACAGATACGCAGTATTTT.

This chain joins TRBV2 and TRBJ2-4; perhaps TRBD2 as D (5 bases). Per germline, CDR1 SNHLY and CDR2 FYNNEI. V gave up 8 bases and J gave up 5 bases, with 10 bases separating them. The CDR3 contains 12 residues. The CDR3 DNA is TGTGCCAGCTCTAGCACGCAAAACATTCAGTACTTC. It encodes CASSSTQNIQYF.

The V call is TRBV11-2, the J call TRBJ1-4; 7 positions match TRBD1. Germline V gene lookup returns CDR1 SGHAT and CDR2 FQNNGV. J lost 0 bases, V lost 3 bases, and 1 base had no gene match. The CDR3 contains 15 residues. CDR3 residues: CASSFGTATNEKLFF. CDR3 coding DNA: TGTGCCAGCAGCTTCGGGACAGCAACTAATGAAAAACTGTTTTTT. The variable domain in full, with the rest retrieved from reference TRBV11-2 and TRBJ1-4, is EAGVAQSPRYKIIEKRQSVAFWCNPISGHATLYWYQQILGQGPKLLIQFQNNGVVDDSQLPKDRFSAERLKGVDSTLKIQPAKLEDSAVYLCASSFGTATNEKLFFGSGTQLSVL.

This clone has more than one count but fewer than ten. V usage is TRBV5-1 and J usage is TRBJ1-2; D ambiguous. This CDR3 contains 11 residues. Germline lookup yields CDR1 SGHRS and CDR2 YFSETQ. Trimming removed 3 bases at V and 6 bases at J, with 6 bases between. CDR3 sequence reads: CASSSANGYTF. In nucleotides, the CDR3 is TGCGCCAGCAGCTCCGCCAATGGCTACACCTTC.

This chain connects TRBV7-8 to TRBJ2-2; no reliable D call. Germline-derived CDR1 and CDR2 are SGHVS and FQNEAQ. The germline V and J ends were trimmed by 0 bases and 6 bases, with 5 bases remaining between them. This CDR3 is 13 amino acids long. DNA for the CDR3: TGTGCCAGCAGCTTAGCTCCATCCGGGGAGCTGTTTTTT. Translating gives CASSLAPSGELFF.

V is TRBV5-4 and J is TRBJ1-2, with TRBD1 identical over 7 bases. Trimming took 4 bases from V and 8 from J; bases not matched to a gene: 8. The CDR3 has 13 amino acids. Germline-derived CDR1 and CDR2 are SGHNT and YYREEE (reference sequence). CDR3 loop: CASSRKTGQGYTF. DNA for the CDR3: TGTGCCAGCAGCAGAAAGACAGGGCAAGGCTACACCTTC. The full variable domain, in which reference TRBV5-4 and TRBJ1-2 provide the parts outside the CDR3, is ETGVTQSPTHLIKTRGQQVTLRCSSQSGHNTVSWYQQALGQGPQFIFQYYREEENGRGNFPPRFSGLQFPNYSSELNVNALELDDSALYLCASSRKTGQGYTFGSGTRLTVV.

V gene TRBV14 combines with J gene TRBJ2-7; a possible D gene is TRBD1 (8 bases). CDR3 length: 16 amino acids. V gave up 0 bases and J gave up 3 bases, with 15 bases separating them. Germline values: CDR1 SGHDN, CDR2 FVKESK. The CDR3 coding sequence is TGTGCCAGCAGCCAAGATCACACAGGGGGGGGCTACGAGCAGTACTTC. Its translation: CASSQDHTGGGYEQYF.

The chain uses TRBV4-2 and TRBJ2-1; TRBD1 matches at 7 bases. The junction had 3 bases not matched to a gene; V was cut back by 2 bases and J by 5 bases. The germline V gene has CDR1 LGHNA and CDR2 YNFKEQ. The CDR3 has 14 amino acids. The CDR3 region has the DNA TGTGCCAGCAGCCAACCCCAGGGGGACAATGAGCAGTTCTTC. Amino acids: CASSQPQGDNEQFF.

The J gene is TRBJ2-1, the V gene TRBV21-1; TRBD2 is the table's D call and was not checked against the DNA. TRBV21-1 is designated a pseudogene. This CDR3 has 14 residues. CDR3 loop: CASSKVCGPPPWFF. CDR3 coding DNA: TGTGCCAGCAGCAAAGTTTGCGGCCCCCCACCATGGTTCTTC.

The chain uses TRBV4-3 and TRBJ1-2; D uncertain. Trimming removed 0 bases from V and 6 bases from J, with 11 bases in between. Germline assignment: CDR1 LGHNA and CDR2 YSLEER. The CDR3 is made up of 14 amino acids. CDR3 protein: CASSQDWASNGYTF. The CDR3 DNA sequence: TGCGCCAGCAGCCAAGATTGGGCTTCTAATGGCTACACCTTC.

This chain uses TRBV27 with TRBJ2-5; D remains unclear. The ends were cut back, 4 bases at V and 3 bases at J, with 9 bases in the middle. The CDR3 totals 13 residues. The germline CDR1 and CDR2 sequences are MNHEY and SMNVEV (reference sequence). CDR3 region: CASSSLAEETQYF. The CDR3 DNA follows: TGTGCCAGCAGTTCTCTCGCGGAAGAGACCCAGTACTTC.